The 15 T cell receptor beta chains given below trace back to one sample, sequenced in a study of chemoradiotherapy in HPV16-positive cancers. Repertoires were generated with immunoSEQ multiplex PCR, while TCRdb's copy carries only in-frame clones and drops some. The table records about 12,000 clones, more than 75% of them present only once. The starting material was blood, obtained from a patient who underwent chemoradiotherapy. The receptor source for this set is a human donor with HPV-associated anogenital cancer.

The count of this clone is one. The CDR3 DNA follows: TGTGCCAGCAGCTGGAGACAGGGGTACCAAGAGACCCAGTACTTC. Amino acids: CASSWRQGYQETQYF. V usage is TRBV5-5 and J usage is TRBJ2-5; 8 positions match TRBD1. The CDR3 sequence is 15 residues long. Trimming removed 3 bases from V and 0 bases from J; junction bases left unmatched: 4. Germline values: CDR1 SGHKS, CDR2 YYEKEE (reference sequence).

The V and J genes are TRBV5-5 and TRBJ2-5; TRBD2 agrees at 11 bases. V gave up 0 bases and J gave up 2 bases; unmatched junction bases: 6. This CDR3 is built from 17 residues. The germline V gene has CDR1 SGHKS and CDR2 YYEKEE (reference sequence). CDR3 protein: CASSLGFLAGGQETQYF. The CDR3 bases are TGTGCCAGCAGCTTGGGGTTCCTAGCGGGGGGTCAAGAGACCCAGTACTTC.

V and J are TRBV5-1 and TRBJ2-1; 8 bases agree with TRBD1. Looked up from germline, CDR1 is SGHRS and CDR2 is YFSETQ. The CDR3 contains 16 residues. V lost 1 base and J lost 5; bases outside the gene matches: 8. The CDR3 DNA reads TGCGCCAGCAGCTTGTATATCAGGGGGCTCGACAATGAGCAGTTCTTC. Amino acid sequence: CASSLYIRGLDNEQFF.

This clone has a single count. V is TRBV7-2 and J is TRBJ2-7; TRBD2 aligns across 8 bases. V shed 1 base and J 4 bases; nucleotides not matched to a gene: 9. The CDR3 covers 16 residues. Per germline, CDR1 SGHTA and CDR2 FQGNSA. The DNA of the CDR3 is TGTGCCAGCAGCTTAGGGCCCGGCGGGGGGAGATACGAGCAGTACTTC. Encoded protein: CASSLGPGGGRYEQYF.

DNA of the CDR3: TGCGCCAGCAGCTTGGAGACAGGGGGCAAGAATGAGCAGTTCTTC. Encoded protein: CASSLETGGKNEQFF. V is TRBV5-1 and J is TRBJ2-1; 10 bases fit TRBD1. The CDR3 length is 15 residues. Germline V gene data show CDR1 as SGHRS and CDR2 as YFSETQ. V lost 0 bases and J lost 7; bases outside the gene matches: 4.

V and J are TRBV11-2 and TRBJ2-3, with D hard to call. This CDR3 is built from 13 residues. The V gene lost 3 bases and the J gene lost 2 bases, with 6 bases spanning the gap. CDR1 and CDR2 from the germline V gene are SGHAT and FQNNGV. The CDR3 is CASSLGYTDTQYF. The CDR3 nucleotides are TGTGCCAGCAGCTTGGGCTACACAGATACGCAGTATTTT. Combining the CDR3 with reference TRBV11-2 and TRBJ2-3 gives the whole variable domain EAGVAQSPRYKIIEKRQSVAFWCNPISGHATLYWYQQILGQGPKLLIQFQNNGVVDDSQLPKDRFSAERLKGVDSTLKIQPAKLEDSAVYLCASSLGYTDTQYFGPGTRLTVL.

The CDR3 loop reads CASSLGAGASYEQYV. The DNA of the CDR3 is TGTGCCAGCAGCCTTGGGGCAGGGGCCTCCTACGAGCAGTACGTC. The chain is built from TRBV5-6 and TRBJ2-7; D possibly corresponds to TRBD1 (6 bases). The germline V and J ends were trimmed by 4 bases and 0 bases, with 14 bases remaining between them. From germline, CDR1 is SGHDT and CDR2 YYEEEE. The CDR3 spans 15 residues.

The chain has TRBV10-3 and TRBJ2-6; 7 positions agree with TRBD1. V trimming: 10 bases; J trimming: 2 bases; junction bases outside the gene matches: 5. The CDR3 is 14 amino acids. Germline values: CDR1 ENHRY, CDR2 SYGVKD. The CDR3 loop reads CATTGTAGANVLTF. The DNA of the CDR3 is TGTGCCACCACCGGGACAGCTGGGGCCAACGTCCTGACTTTC.

This clone was observed once. The genes are TRBV7-9 and TRBJ2-5, with 14 bases aligning to TRBD2. CDR1 and CDR2 from the germline V gene are SEHNR and FQNEAQ (reference sequence). The CDR3 runs to 16 residues. Trimming removed 5 bases from V and 4 bases from J; junction bases left unmatched: 6. CDR3 sequence (DNA): TGTGCCAGCAGCCTGCGAGGACTAGCGGGGGGAGAGACCCAGTACTTC. Its translation is CASSLRGLAGGETQYF. The full variable domain, in which reference TRBV7-9 and TRBJ2-5 provide the parts outside the CDR3, is DTGVSQNPRHKITKRGQNVTFRCDPISEHNRLYWYRQTLGQGPEFLTYFQNEAQLEKSRLLSDRFSAERPKGSFSTLEIQRTEQGDSAMYLCASSLRGLAGGETQYFGPGTRLLVL.

The CDR3 DNA sequence: TGTGCCAGTAGTATTAAGTCAGGGACCGGGGAGCTGTTTTTT. Its translation: CASSIKSGTGELFF. The chain joins TRBV19 to TRBJ2-2; TRBD1 is a possible D gene (5 bases). CDR1 LNHDA and CDR2 SQIVND come from the germline V gene (reference sequence). The CDR3 runs to 14 residues. Trimming left V 3 bases short and J 5 bases short, with 10 bases between.

This rearrangement joins TRBV13 to TRBJ2-3; D perhaps matches TRBD2 (6 bases). Germline V gene data show CDR1 as PRHDT and CDR2 as FYEKMQ (reference sequence). The V gene lost 5 bases and the J gene lost 2 bases, with 14 bases spanning the gap. This CDR3 comprises 15 residues. The CDR3 DNA follows: TGTGCCAGCAGCACTAGCTCAAAGATCACAGATACGCAGTATTTT. It specifies CASSTSSKITDTQYF.

The rearrangement links TRBV30 to TRBJ2-2; tentative D call: TRBD2 (5 bases). Between the trimmed V and J ends, which lost 5 bases and 7 bases, there was a span of 14 bases. CDR3 length: 13 residues. The germline CDR1 and CDR2 sequences are GTSNPN and SVGIG (reference sequence). CDR3 amino acids: CAWGRGIGGELFF. CDR3 nucleotide sequence: TGTGCCTGGGGTCGGGGAATTGGCGGGGAGCTGTTTTTT.

This chain joins TRBV6-1 and TRBJ1-6, with 9 bases lining up with TRBD1. Losses at the gene ends were 4 bases for V and 8 bases for J; bases not matched to a gene: 9. The CDR3 sequence is 16 residues long. In germline, CDR1 is MNHNS, CDR2 SASEGT. The CDR3 DNA sequence: TGTGCCAGCAGTGCGGCTCAGACAGGGGGAGATTCACCCCTCCACTTT. Encoded protein: CASSAAQTGGDSPLHF.

This clone appeared once. The V and J genes are TRBV6-1 and TRBJ2-2, with a tentative D call TRBD1 (6 bases). Trimming shortened V by 4 bases and J by 0 bases, and 9 bases separated the two germline ends. The CDR3 contains 15 residues. Germline values: CDR1 MNHNS, CDR2 SASEGT. CDR3 bases: TGTGCCAGCAGTGGGGGGCAAACGAACACCGGGGAGCTGTTTTTT. Its protein product is CASSGGQTNTGELFF.

The CDR3 reads CASSLAGTTYEQYF. The CDR3 DNA follows: TGTGCCAGCAGCTTAGCCGGGACTACCTACGAGCAGTACTTC. V and J are TRBV7-8 and TRBJ2-7, with 7 bases aligning to TRBD2. Germline CDR1 and CDR2: SGHVS and FQNEAQ. The CDR3 runs to 14 residues. V shed 0 bases and J 2 bases; nucleotides not matched to a gene: 1.